This note documents a single T cell receptor (beta chain) sequence. Antigen unknown. This sample is part of a study of blood T cells in healthy people across ages. The V end was cut by 2 bases, the J end by 11 bases, with 15 bases between. This CDR3 region has 13 residues. Per the germline V gene, CDR1 is MNHEY and CDR2 is SVGEGT. The second PCR ran about 6 to 11 cycles with a sample-barcoded 5' primer and J-beta primers. Carrying 12 random nucleotides, a template-switch adaptor labeled each individual cDNA molecule. TCRdb itself ran the 5' RACE reads through MiXCR, one entry per CDR3 protein. The sample includes over 600,000 distinct CDR3 sequences, around 50% of them seen just once. Study-level findings and limits: Since the PBMCs were unsorted, naive and antigen-experienced cells could not be conclusively compared.

Drawn from each donor were around 10 milliliters of peripheral blood. Per individual sample, total RNA of at least 6 micrograms was extracted. Sequenced sample: blood. The sequence derives from a man aged 80 or over in good health. The V and J genes are TRBV6-2 or TRBV6-3 and TRBJ2-5; D not resolved. CDR3 in amino acids: CASSYLGASPQYF. The CDR3 region has the DNA TGTGCCAGCAGTTACCTCGGTGCATCACCGCAGTACTTC.